Given below is one T cell receptor beta chain in context. Germline V gene lookup returns CDR1 SGHAT and CDR2 FQNNGV. CDR3 length: 12 amino acids. V dropped 4 bases and J dropped 7 bases, with 10 bases sitting between them. Authors' methods: Researchers report that nucleated cell counts were estimated from reference gene primer amplification. Some clones are missing from TCRdb's copy, which holds only in-frame ones; the method was immunoSEQ multiplex PCR. V and J calls plus clone size are reproduced from that table; the DNA served to infer D and trimming. The data contain some 320,000 clones, around 87% of them singletons. The sample is drawn from a study of blood T cell repertoires in COVID-19. Study-level background: Sample material is recorded as cDNA or gDNA derived from T cells, B-cell-depleted T cells, or PBMCs.

The gene calls are TRBV11-2 and TRBJ1-1; perhaps TRBD1 as D (6 bases). Sequencing was done on a sample of PBMCs or T cells enriched from blood (not recorded which). The origin of this receptor is a woman aged 25 to 39 who had recovered from COVID-19. CDR3 loop: CASSSDRIEAFF. The DNA of the CDR3 is TGTGCCAGCAGCTCCGACAGGATTGAAGCTTTCTTT.